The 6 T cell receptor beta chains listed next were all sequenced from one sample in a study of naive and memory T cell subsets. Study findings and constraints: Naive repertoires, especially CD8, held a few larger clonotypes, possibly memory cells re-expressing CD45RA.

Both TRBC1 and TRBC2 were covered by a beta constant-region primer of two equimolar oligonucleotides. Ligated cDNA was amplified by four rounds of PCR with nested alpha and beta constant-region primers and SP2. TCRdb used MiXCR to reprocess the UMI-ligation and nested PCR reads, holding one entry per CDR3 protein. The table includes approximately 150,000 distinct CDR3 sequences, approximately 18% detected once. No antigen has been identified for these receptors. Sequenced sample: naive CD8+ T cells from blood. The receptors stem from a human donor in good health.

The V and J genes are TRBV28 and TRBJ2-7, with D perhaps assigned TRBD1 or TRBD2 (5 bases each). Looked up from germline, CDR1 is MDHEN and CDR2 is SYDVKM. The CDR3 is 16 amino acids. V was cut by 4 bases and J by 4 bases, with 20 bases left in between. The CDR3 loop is CASSSLMGESRYEQYF. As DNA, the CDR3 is TGTGCCAGCAGTTCCCTAATGGGGGAGTCGCGTTACGAGCAGTACTTC.

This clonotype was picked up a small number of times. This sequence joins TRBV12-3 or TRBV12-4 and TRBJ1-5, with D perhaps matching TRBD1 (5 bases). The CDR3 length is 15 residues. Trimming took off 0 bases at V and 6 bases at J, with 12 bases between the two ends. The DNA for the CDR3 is TGTGCCAGCAGTTTAGCGCGCCAGGGAAGTCAGCCCCAGCATTTT. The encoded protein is CASSLARQGSQPQHF.

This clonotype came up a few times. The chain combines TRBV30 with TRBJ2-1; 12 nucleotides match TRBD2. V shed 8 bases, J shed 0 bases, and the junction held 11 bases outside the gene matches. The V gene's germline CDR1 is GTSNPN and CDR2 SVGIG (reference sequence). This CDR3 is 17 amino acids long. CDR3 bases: TGTGCCGCTGGACTAGCGGGAACCCTACCCTCCTACAATGAGCAGTTCTTC. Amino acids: CAAGLAGTLPSYNEQFF.

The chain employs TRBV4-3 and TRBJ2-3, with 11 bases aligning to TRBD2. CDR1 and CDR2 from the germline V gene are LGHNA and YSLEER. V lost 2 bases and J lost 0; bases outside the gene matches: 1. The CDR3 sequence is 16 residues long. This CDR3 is CASSQRTSGSTDTQYF. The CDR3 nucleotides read TGCGCCAGCAGCCAACGGACTAGCGGGAGCACAGATACGCAGTATTTT.

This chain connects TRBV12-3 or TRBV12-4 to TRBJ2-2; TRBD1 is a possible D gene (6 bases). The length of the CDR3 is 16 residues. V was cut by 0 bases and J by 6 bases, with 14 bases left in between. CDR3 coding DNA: TGTGCCAGCAGTTTAGCCCGCAGGGGAATGGCCGGGGAGCTGTTTTTT. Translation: CASSLARRGMAGELFF.

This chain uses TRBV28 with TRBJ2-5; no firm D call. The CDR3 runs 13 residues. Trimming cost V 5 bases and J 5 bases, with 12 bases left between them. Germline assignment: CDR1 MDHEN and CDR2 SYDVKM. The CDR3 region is CASSPLSDETQYF. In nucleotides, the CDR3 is TGTGCCAGCAGTCCCTTGTCAGACGAGACCCAGTACTTC.